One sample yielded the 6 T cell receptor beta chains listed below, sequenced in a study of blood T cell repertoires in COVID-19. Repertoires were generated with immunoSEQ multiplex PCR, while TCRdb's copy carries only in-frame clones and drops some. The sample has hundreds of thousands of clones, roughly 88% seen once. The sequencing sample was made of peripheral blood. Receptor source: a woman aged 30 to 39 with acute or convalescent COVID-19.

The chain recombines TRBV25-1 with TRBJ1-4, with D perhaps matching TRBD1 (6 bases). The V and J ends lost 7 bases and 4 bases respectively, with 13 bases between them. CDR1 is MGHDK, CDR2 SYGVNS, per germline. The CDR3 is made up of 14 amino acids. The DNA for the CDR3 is TGTGCCAGCAATCCAGGACAGAGTAATGAAAAACTGTTTTTT. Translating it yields CASNPGQSNEKLFF.

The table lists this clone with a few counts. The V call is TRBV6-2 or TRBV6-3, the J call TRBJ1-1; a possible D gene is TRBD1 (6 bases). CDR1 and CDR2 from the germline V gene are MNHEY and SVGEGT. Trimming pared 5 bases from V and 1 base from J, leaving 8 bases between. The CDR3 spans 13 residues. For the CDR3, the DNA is TGTGCCAGCAGTCGGACAGCGAACACTGAAGCTTTCTTT. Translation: CASSRTANTEAFF.

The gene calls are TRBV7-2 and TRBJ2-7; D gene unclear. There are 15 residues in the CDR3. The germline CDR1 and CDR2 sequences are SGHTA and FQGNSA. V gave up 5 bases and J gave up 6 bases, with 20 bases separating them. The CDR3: CASSPGFSKHFEQYF. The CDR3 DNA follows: TGTGCCAGCAGCCCGGGTTTTTCGAAACACTTCGAGCAGTACTTC.

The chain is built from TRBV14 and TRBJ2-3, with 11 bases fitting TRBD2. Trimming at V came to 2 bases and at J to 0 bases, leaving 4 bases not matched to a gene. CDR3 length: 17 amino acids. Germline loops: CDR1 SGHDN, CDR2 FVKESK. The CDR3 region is CASSQLAGGLSTDTQYF. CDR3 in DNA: TGTGCCAGCAGCCAACTAGCGGGAGGCCTTAGCACAGATACGCAGTATTTT.

CDR3 in DNA: TGTGCCAGCAGCCAATCTGGTCGGTTCTACGAGCAGTACTTC. Translating it yields CASSQSGRFYEQYF. V and J are TRBV14 and TRBJ2-7; D gene ambiguous. The germline V and J ends were trimmed by 2 bases and 3 bases, with 11 bases remaining between them. Per germline, CDR1 SGHDN and CDR2 FVKESK. The CDR3 spans 14 residues.

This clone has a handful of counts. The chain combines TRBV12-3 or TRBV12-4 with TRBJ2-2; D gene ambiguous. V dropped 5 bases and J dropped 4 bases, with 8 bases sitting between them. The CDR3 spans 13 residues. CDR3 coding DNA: TGTGCCAGCAGTACGGTAGTCACCGGGGAGCTGTTTTTT. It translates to CASSTVVTGELFF.